This TCR beta chain was recorded in a study of control samples from healthy donors and cancer patients. Germline assignment: CDR1 SGHAT and CDR2 FQNNGV. The V end was cut by 5 bases, the J end by 5 bases, with 16 bases between. CDR3 length equals 15 residues. The table came from immunoSEQ multiplex PCR; TCRdb's copy has only in-frame clones and leaves some out. The sample has roughly 84,000 clones, 70% to 90% seen once. The receptor was isolated from a man aged 45-65 years in good health. The V gene is TRBV11-2, the J gene TRBJ2-1; possibly TRBD2 for D (5 bases). The sequenced sample consisted of blood. CDR3 coding DNA: TGTGCCAGCAGCCCAGGACTTCCACCGAACAATGAGCAGTTCTTC. Translation gives CASSPGLPPNNEQFF.